This T cell receptor (beta chain) was captured in a study of T-cell memory formation after mild COVID-19. For the study at large: Clusters of TCRs were largely donor specific. Broader study findings: In pre-infection memory, a portion of responding clones appeared, which suggested that cross-reactive memory joined. The study found contracting CD4+ clones mainly in CM and EM and contracting CD8+ clones in EMRA.

This clonotype was counted many times. As yet, its antigen is unknown. The CDR3 covers 13 residues. Germline CDR1 SEHNR, CDR2 FQNEAQ (reference sequence). Trimming stripped 0 bases from V and 6 bases from J, with 9 bases between. TCRdb recomputed calls from the 5' RACE reads with MiXCR, one row per CDR3 protein. The table shows fewer than 50,000 distinct CDR3 sequences, with about a tenth occurring only once. This receptor was identified in an adult woman who had mild COVID-19 (a few samples of this study predate the infection). Cell type and time point are not known. The sample was PBMCs or a T cell subset sorted from them (not recorded which). The V and J genes are TRBV7-9 and TRBJ2-7; unclear D gene. The CDR3: CASSLASSFEQYF. Here the CDR3 DNA reads TGTGCCAGCAGCTTAGCGAGCAGTTTCGAGCAGTACTTC.